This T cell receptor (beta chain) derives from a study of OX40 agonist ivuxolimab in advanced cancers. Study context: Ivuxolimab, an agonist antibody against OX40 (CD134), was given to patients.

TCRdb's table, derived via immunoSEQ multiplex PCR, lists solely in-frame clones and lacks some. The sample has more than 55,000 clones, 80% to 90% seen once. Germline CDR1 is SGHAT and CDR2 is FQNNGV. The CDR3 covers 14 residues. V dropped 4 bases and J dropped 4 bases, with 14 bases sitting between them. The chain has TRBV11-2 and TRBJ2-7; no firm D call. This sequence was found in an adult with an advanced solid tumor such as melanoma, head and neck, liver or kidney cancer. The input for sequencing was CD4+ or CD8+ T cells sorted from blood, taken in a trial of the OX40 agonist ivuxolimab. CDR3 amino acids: CASSYRPLPYEQYF. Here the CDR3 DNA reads TGTGCCAGCAGCTACCGACCACTCCCGTACGAGCAGTACTTC. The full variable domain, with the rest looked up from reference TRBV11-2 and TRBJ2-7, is EAGVAQSPRYKIIEKRQSVAFWCNPISGHATLYWYQQILGQGPKLLIQFQNNGVVDDSQLPKDRFSAERLKGVDSTLKIQPAKLEDSAVYLCASSYRPLPYEQYFGPGTRLTVT.